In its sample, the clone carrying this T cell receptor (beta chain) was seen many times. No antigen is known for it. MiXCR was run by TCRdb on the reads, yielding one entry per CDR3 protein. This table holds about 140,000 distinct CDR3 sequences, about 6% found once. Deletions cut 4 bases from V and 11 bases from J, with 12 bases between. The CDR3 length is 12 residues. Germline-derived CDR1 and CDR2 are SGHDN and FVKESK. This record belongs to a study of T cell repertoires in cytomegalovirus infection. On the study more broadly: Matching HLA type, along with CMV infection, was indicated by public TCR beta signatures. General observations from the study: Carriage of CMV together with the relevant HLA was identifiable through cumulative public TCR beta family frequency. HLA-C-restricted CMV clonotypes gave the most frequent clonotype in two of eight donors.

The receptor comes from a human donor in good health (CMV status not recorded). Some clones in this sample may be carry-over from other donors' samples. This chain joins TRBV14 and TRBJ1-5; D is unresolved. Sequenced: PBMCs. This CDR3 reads CASSRVAGAQHF. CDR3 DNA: TGTGCCAGCAGCCGCGTAGCCGGGGCCCAGCATTTT.